This T cell receptor beta chain derives from a study of blood T cell repertoires in COVID-19. Study information: Sample material is recorded as cDNA or gDNA derived from T cells, B-cell-depleted T cells, or PBMCs.

The CDR3 loop spans 16 amino acids. Germline V gene data show CDR1 as LGHNT and CDR2 as FRNRAP. The germline V and J ends were trimmed by 5 bases and 0 bases, with 14 bases remaining between them. Participants came from roughly 23 US areas, aged about 18 to 89 years. Cohort allocation depended upon clinical history that participants reported. Here immunoSEQ multiplex PCR was the method, and the copy in TCRdb shows in-frame clones only, minus some. The sample lists about 170,000 clones, about 90% seen once, with about 1.2% in the top ten. The rearrangement links TRBV12-5 to TRBJ1-3; possible D gene TRBD1, 5 bases. Input material: PBMCs or T cells enriched from blood (not recorded which). The sequence was obtained from a human donor with acute COVID-19. The donor label of this sample is uncertain. CDR3 sequence: CASGPGRVNSGNTIYF. DNA for the CDR3: TGTGCTAGTGGTCCGGGCAGGGTCAACTCTGGAAACACCATATATTTT.